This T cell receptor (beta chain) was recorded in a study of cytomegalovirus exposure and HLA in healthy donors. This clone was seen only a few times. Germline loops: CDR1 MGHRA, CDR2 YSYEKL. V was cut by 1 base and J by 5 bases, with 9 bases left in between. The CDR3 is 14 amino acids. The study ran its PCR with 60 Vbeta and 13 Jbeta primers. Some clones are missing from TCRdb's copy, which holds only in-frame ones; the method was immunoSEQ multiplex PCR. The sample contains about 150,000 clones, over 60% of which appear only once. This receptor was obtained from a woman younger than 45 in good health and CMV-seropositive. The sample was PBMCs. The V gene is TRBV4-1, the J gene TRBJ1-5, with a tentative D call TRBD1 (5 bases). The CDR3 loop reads CASSQGGRYQPQHF. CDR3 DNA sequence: TGCGCCAGCAGCCAAGGGGGCAGGTATCAGCCCCAGCATTTT.